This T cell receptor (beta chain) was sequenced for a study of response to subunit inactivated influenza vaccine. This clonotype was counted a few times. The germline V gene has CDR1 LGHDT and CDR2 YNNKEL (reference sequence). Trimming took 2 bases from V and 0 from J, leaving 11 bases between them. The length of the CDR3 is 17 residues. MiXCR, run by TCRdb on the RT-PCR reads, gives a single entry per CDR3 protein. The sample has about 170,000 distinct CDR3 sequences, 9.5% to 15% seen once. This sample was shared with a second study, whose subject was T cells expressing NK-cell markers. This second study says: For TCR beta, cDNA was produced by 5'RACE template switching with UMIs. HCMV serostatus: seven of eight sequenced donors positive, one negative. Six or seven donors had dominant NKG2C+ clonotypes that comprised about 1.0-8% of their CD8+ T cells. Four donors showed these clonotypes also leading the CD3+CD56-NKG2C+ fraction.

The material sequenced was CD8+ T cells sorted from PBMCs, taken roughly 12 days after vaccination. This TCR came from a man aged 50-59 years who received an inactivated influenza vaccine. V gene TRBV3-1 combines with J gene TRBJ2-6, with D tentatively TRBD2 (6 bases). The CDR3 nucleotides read TGTGCCAGCAGCCAACCGGGACTGGACTCTGGGGCCAACGTCCTGACTTTC. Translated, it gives CASSQPGLDSGANVLTF.